The 25 T cell receptor beta chains presented below share a single source sample, sequenced in a study of T cells in Graves' hyperthyroidism and ophthalmopathy. Template material for amplifying TCR beta CDR3 regions consisted of RNA transcripts. The primer set for the first-round RT-PCR of the TCR CDR3 was HTBI. TCRdb passed the multiplex PCR reads through MiXCR, listing each CDR3 protein once. The sample lists about 400,000 distinct CDR3 sequences, around 25% occurring once. Sample: blood. These receptors originate from a man in his fifties with Graves' hyperthyroidism.

Remarks on this clonotype: Here the CDR3 omits its conserved ending phenylalanine or tryptophan, so a read error is the likely source. The CDR3 coding sequence is TGTGCCAGCACCAGGACTAGCGGGAAATACAATGAGCAGTTCCTC. It specifies CASTRTSGKYNEQFL. J is TRBJ2-1 and V is TRBV7-3; 12 bases are shared with TRBD2. CDR3 length: 15 residues. The V and J ends lost 7 bases and 4 bases, in that order; junction bases with no gene match: 5. Germline CDR1 and CDR2: SGHTA and FQGTGA.

This chain joins TRBV11-3 and TRBJ2-2; TRBD1 is a possible D gene (6 bases). V shed 4 bases and J shed 9 bases, with 12 bases lying between them. The CDR3 runs to 13 residues. Germline V gives CDR1 SGHNT, CDR2 YENEEA. The CDR3 DNA reads TGTGCCAGCAGCTCATCGGACAGAAGGGAGCTGTTTTTT. It is translated as CASSSSDRRELFF.

This clonotype was counted between two and nine times. The chain joins TRBV12-3 or TRBV12-4 to TRBJ1-2; D is ambiguous. The CDR3 runs 14 residues. Trimming took off 5 bases at V and 4 bases at J, with 14 bases between the two ends. The DNA of the CDR3 is TGTGCCAGCAGTACTCAGAGGGTGGTCTATGGCTACACCTTC. Protein product: CASSTQRVVYGYTF.

This clonotype showed up many times. The chain uses TRBV18 and TRBJ2-7; D not resolved. The CDR3 has 13 amino acids. V was clipped by 2 bases and J by 3 bases, with 8 bases between them. Germline loops: CDR1 KGHSH, CDR2 LQKENI. CDR3 sequence: CASSPGLLYEQYF. The DNA for the CDR3 is TGTGCCAGCTCACCAGGGTTACTCTACGAGCAGTACTTC.

This clonotype was counted at least ten times. V usage is TRBV5-5 and J usage is TRBJ2-3; 11 nucleotides agree with TRBD2. V lost 0 bases, J lost 4 bases, and 1 base stayed unmatched. This CDR3 region has 15 residues. Germline V gene data show CDR1 as SGHKS and CDR2 as YYEKEE (reference sequence). The CDR3 DNA reads TGTGCCAGCAGCTTGGAGGGACTAGCGGCAGATACGCAGTATTTT. It codes for CASSLEGLAADTQYF.

This chain uses TRBV4-2 with TRBJ1-1, with D unclear. Germline V lookup: CDR1 LGHNA, CDR2 YNFKEQ. Trimming pared 0 bases from V and 6 bases from J, leaving 20 bases between. CDR3 length: 17 amino acids. This chain's CDR3 is CASSQEGAFLEGAEAFF. In DNA form, the CDR3 reads TGTGCCAGCAGCCAAGAAGGAGCATTCCTGGAGGGTGCTGAAGCTTTCTTT.

This clonotype showed up just a few times. This chain connects TRBV27 to TRBJ2-3; D is perhaps TRBD1 (7 bases). V was clipped by 0 bases and J by 4 bases, with 11 bases between them. This CDR3 comprises 15 residues. CDR1 is MNHEY, CDR2 SMNVEV, per germline (reference sequence). The CDR3 spells CASSLSQGGADTQYF. CDR3 coding DNA: TGTGCCAGCAGTTTATCGCAGGGGGGTGCAGATACGCAGTATTTT.

The sample holds a few counts of this clonotype. The chain is built from TRBV25-1 and TRBJ1-1; D remains ambiguous. The germline V gene encodes CDR1 MGHDK and CDR2 SYGVNS. V gave up 2 bases and J gave up 7 bases, with 5 bases separating them. This CDR3 spans 11 amino acids. Written as DNA, the CDR3 is TGTGCCAGCAGTGAAATCGGTGAAGCTTTCTTT. This translates into CASSEIGEAFF.

To note about this clonotype: A read error may account for a junction end that differs from germline. The V gene is TRBV20-1, the J gene TRBJ2-5; perhaps D is TRBD1 or TRBD2 (5 bases each). CDR3 size: 15 residues. CDR1 and CDR2 from the germline V gene are DFQATT and SNEGSKA (reference sequence). The CDR3 sequence: CSARDLGDPVESQYF. The DNA for the CDR3 is TGCAGTGCTAGAGATCTCGGGGACCCAGTGGAGAGCCAGTACTTC.

At least ten counts were recorded for this clonotype. CDR3 in DNA: TGCGCCAGCACCAAAGACAGCTACAATGAGCAGTTCTTC. Translating gives CASTKDSYNEQFF. The rearrangement joins TRBV5-1 to TRBJ2-1; possibly TRBD1 for D (5 bases). Looked up from germline, CDR1 is SGHRS and CDR2 is YFSETQ. V was trimmed by 6 bases and J by 3 bases, leaving 10 bases between them. CDR3 size: 13 residues.

This clonotype was observed a handful of times. The rearrangement joins TRBV9 to TRBJ2-5; the D call may be TRBD1 or TRBD2 (5 bases each). The CDR3 sequence is 15 residues long. Germline CDR1 is SGDLS and CDR2 is YYNGEE. With 0 bases removed from V and 3 bases from J, the gap between germline ends came to 12 bases. The CDR3 region has the DNA TGTGCCAGCAGCGTAGATCCGCGAGGGGAAGAGACCCAGTACTTC. It specifies CASSVDPRGEETQYF.

Comment on this clonotype: The junction and the germline gene differ at one end; a read error may be behind it. V usage is TRBV6-1 and J usage is TRBJ1-1, with D perhaps matching TRBD1 (5 bases). Looked up from germline, CDR1 is MNHNS and CDR2 is SASEGT. This CDR3 contains 14 residues. DNA of the CDR3: TGTGCCGGCAGTGTTACAGGATCGAACACTGAAGCTTTCTTT. It specifies CAGSVTGSNTEAFF.

This clonotype was observed a handful of times. The genes are TRBV29-1 and TRBJ1-4, with D perhaps matching TRBD1 (5 bases). The CDR3 has 12 amino acids. From germline, CDR1 is SQVTM and CDR2 ANQGSEA. Trimming pared 2 bases from V and 10 bases from J, leaving 11 bases between. CDR3 DNA: TGCAGCGTTGAACGGACAAAGGGAAAACTGTTTTTT. As protein: CSVERTKGKLFF.

There are a few counts of this clonotype. The chain has TRBV18 and TRBJ1-5; D call uncertain. The germline CDR1 and CDR2 sequences are KGHSH and LQKENI. This CDR3 is 14 amino acids long. Trimming pared 2 bases from V and 11 bases from J, leaving 16 bases between. The CDR3: CASSPIESIMAQHF. CDR3 DNA: TGTGCCAGCTCACCAATAGAGTCAATCATGGCCCAGCATTTT.

V usage is TRBV28 and J usage is TRBJ2-1, with 7 nucleotides matching TRBD2. The CDR3 is 18 residues long. Trimming removed 5 bases from V and 5 bases from J; junction bases left unmatched: 18. CDR1 is MDHEN, CDR2 SYDVKM, per germline. CDR3 sequence: CASSLTVTPGRENNEQFF. Here the CDR3 DNA reads TGTGCCAGCAGTCTCACTGTGACCCCAGGGAGGGAAAACAATGAGCAGTTCTTC.

The chain combines TRBV10-3 with TRBJ2-7, with TRBD2 matching 8 bases. J was trimmed by 2 bases and V by 3 bases; bases with no gene match: 3. This CDR3 contains 14 residues. Germline values: CDR1 ENHRY, CDR2 SYGVKD. CDR3 amino acids: CAISELAVTYEQYF. DNA of the CDR3: TGTGCCATCAGTGAACTAGCGGTAACCTACGAGCAGTACTTC.

This sequence joins TRBV7-6 and TRBJ2-3; D remains unclear. V dropped 5 bases and J dropped 4 bases, with 10 bases sitting between them. The CDR3 has 13 residues. Germline assignment: CDR1 SGHVS and CDR2 FNYEAQ. The CDR3 DNA reads TGTGCCAGCAGCCCCGCCCCAGCAGATACGCAGTATTTT. This sequence encodes CASSPAPADTQYF.

This clonotype was detected ten times or more. This chain links TRBV20-1 with TRBJ1-2; 7 positions match TRBD1. The CDR3 runs 12 residues. Germline V CDR1 and CDR2: DFQATT, SNEGSKA (reference sequence). V was clipped by 6 bases and J by 8 bases; unmatched bases: 9. Here the CDR3 reads CSASTGLEGYTF. In nucleotides, the CDR3 is TGCAGTGCGTCGACAGGGTTAGAGGGCTACACCTTC.

This clonotype was observed at least ten times. The chain links TRBV2 to TRBJ2-4, with 12 bases fitting TRBD1. CDR1 is SNHLY and CDR2 is FYNNEI in the germline V gene. The CDR3 runs 14 residues. V lost 8 bases, J lost 6 bases, and 5 bases stayed unmatched. CDR3 region: CASGTGGIGNIQYF. In DNA form, the CDR3 reads TGTGCCAGCGGGACAGGGGGCATTGGAAACATTCAGTACTTC.

This chain joins TRBV7-9 and TRBJ2-7; TRBD2 is a possible D gene (5 bases). Trimming took 4 bases from V and 2 from J, leaving 12 bases between them. The CDR3 runs 14 residues. Germline lookup yields CDR1 SEHNR and CDR2 FQNEAQ (reference sequence). The CDR3 protein is CASSSPGNTYEQYF. The CDR3 DNA reads TGTGCCAGCAGCTCACCCGGGAATACCTACGAGCAGTACTTC.

This clonotype has just a few counts. This chain connects TRBV10-3 to TRBJ2-3, with D unclear. The CDR3 consists of 16 residues. Deletions cut 3 bases from V and 1 base from J, with 14 bases between. Germline-derived CDR1 and CDR2 are ENHRY and SYGVKD. CDR3 DNA: TGTGCCATCAGTGATCGGGCCTCACAAGGCACAGATACGCAGTATTTT. Protein: CAISDRASQGTDTQYF.

V gene TRBV20-1 combines with J gene TRBJ2-3; D unclear. Looked up from germline, CDR1 is DFQATT and CDR2 is SNEGSKA (reference sequence). V lost 5 bases to trimming and J lost 5 bases, with 14 bases between them. The CDR3 runs to 13 residues. The CDR3 nucleotides read TGCAGTGCTTTCCCCGTTGGTGGAGATACGCAGTATTTT. Translated: CSAFPVGGDTQYF.

This chain joins TRBV18 and TRBJ2-5; the D gene is possibly TRBD1 (6 bases). Trimming took off 3 bases at V and 5 bases at J, with 10 bases between the two ends. The CDR3 loop spans 13 amino acids. Germline loops: CDR1 KGHSH, CDR2 LQKENI. The CDR3 sequence is CASSPAQGETQYF. CDR3 DNA: TGTGCCAGCTCACCGGCCCAGGGGGAGACCCAGTACTTC.

The chain employs TRBV7-3 and TRBJ2-1; TRBD2 matches 13 bases. The CDR3 covers 17 residues. J lost 7 bases, V lost 5 bases, and 11 bases had no gene match. Germline V CDR1 and CDR2: SGHTA, FQGTGA. In DNA form, the CDR3 reads TGTGCCAGCAGCCCCGGACTAGCGGGAGCGATGGGGAATGAGCAGTTCTTC. This encodes CASSPGLAGAMGNEQFF.

The sample holds many counts of this clonotype. V gene TRBV28 combines with J gene TRBJ2-7, with TRBD1 matching 10 bases. Germline loops: CDR1 MDHEN, CDR2 SYDVKM. This CDR3 has 15 amino acids. J lost 4 bases, V lost 5 bases, and 8 bases had no gene match. The CDR3 protein is CASSPPGQGSYEQYF. CDR3 DNA sequence: TGTGCCAGCAGTCCCCCGGGACAGGGGAGTTACGAGCAGTACTTC.